The table lists the clone carrying this T cell receptor (beta chain) with a count of one. Its target is unknown. The entry originates in a study of T cell responses to AZD1222 COVID-19 vaccine. Overall study results and limits: In a largely white British group with more females than males, clonal diversity was possibly underestimated. Close to half of spike-specific TCRs reportedly recognize unmutated variant regions.

Libraries were prepared by immunoSEQ multiplex PCR; TCRdb keeps only in-frame clonotypes and omits some of them. Among 110,000 or so clones listed, more than 75% were seen once. V was pared by 0 bases and J by 3 bases, with 11 bases of the junction left unmatched. CDR1 and CDR2 from the germline V gene are SGHRS and YFSETQ. The CDR3 loop spans 17 amino acids. V is TRBV5-1 and J is TRBJ1-1; 7 positions match TRBD1. This clonotype originated in an adult who received the AZD1222 COVID-19 vaccine. The material was peripheral blood, obtained 28 days after the second AZD1222 dose. The CDR3 region has the DNA TGCGCCAGCAGCTTGGACCTTAAGACAGGGAGAGACACTGAAGCTTTCTTT. It encodes CASSLDLKTGRDTEAFF.